These 23 T cell receptor beta chains originate from one sample sequenced in a study of T cell responses to AZD1222 COVID-19 vaccine. Libraries were prepared by immunoSEQ multiplex PCR; TCRdb keeps only in-frame clonotypes and omits some of them. The repertoire holds 100,000 to 150,000 clones, with almost 85% as singletons. Sequences were derived from peripheral blood, sampled 28 days after the second dose of the MenACWY control vaccine. All receptors derive from an adult who received the MenACWY meningococcal vaccine as a control.

The rearrangement links TRBV21-1 to TRBJ2-7; the table's TRBD1 call for D was not verified on the DNA. TRBV21-1 is annotated as a pseudogene. There are 16 residues in the CDR3. CDR3 loop: CTSSTLRDRRHYEQYV. In nucleotides, the CDR3 is TGTACCAGCAGCACCCTGAGGGACAGGCGCCACTACGAGCAGTACGTC.

This clone was found a few times. CDR3 coding DNA: TGTGCCAGCAGTGAACAGAGCGGAACTTCTGGAAACACCATATATTTT. Translated, it gives CASSEQSGTSGNTIYF. The chain employs TRBV6-1 and TRBJ1-3, with D unresolved. Trimming removed 2 bases at V and 1 base at J, with 12 bases between. The CDR3 covers 16 residues. Germline CDR1 and CDR2: MNHNS and SASEGT.

The genes are TRBV5-1 and TRBJ2-1; 7 nucleotides match TRBD2. The CDR3 spans 16 residues. Germline values: CDR1 SGHRS, CDR2 YFSETQ. V gave up 0 bases and J gave up 3 bases; unmatched junction bases: 6. DNA for the CDR3: TGCGCCAGCAGCTTGGCCGGGCGGGGGTACTACAATGAGCAGTTCTTC. This sequence encodes CASSLAGRGYYNEQFF. The full variable domain, with the rest looked up from reference TRBV5-1 and TRBJ2-1, is KAGVTQTPRYLIKTRGQQVTLSCSPISGHRSVSWYQQTPGQGLQFLFEYFSETQRNKGNFPGRFSGRQFSNSRSEMNVSTLELGDSALYLCASSLAGRGYYNEQFFGPGTRLTVL.

The chain recombines TRBV4-3 with TRBJ1-6; D unclear. The V and J ends lost 1 base and 8 bases respectively, with 12 bases between them. The CDR3 has 15 amino acids. Germline CDR1 is LGHNA and CDR2 is YSLEER. Here the CDR3 reads CASSQGRDWDSPLHF. The CDR3 DNA reads TGCGCCAGCAGCCAAGGGAGGGATTGGGATTCACCCCTCCACTTT.

The chain couples TRBV11-3 to TRBJ2-1; 10 bases align to TRBD2. From germline, CDR1 is SGHNT and CDR2 YENEEA. This CDR3 comprises 15 residues. V lost 3 bases and J lost 8; bases outside the gene matches: 7. This CDR3 is CASSLKSGRADEQFF. The CDR3 bases are TGTGCCAGCAGCTTGAAGAGCGGGAGGGCCGATGAGCAGTTCTTC.

This clone was detected once. The genes are TRBV5-1 and TRBJ2-1, with TRBD1 matching 8 bases. The junction had 16 bases not matched to a gene; V was cut back by 5 bases and J by 6 bases. CDR1 and CDR2 (germline): SGHRS, YFSETQ. CDR3 length equals 17 residues. CDR3 in amino acids: CASSLSLLTGVPNEQFF. The CDR3 region has the DNA TGCGCCAGCAGTCTCTCCCTTCTGACAGGGGTCCCCAATGAGCAGTTCTTC.

CDR3 sequence (DNA): TGTGCCAGCAGCGCAGCTTGGGGACAGGGGGGTAGAGATACGCAGTATTTT. Translated, it gives CASSAAWGQGGRDTQYF. This chain links TRBV9 with TRBJ2-3; 11 bases line up with TRBD1. The CDR3 runs 17 residues. The J segment lost 5 bases and the V segment lost 3 bases, leaving 11 bases of the junction unmatched. Germline V lookup: CDR1 SGDLS, CDR2 YYNGEE.

The rearrangement joins TRBV6-5 to TRBJ2-7; tentatively, D is TRBD2 (6 bases). The V gene's germline CDR1 is MNHEY and CDR2 SVGAGI. Trimming left V 8 bases short and J 1 base short, with 12 bases between. The CDR3 is 13 amino acids. The CDR3 is CASLEAGSYEQYF. The CDR3 DNA follows: TGTGCCAGCTTGGAGGCGGGGTCCTACGAGCAGTACTTC.

The rearrangement links TRBV28 to TRBJ1-6; TRBD1 matches at 8 bases. In germline, CDR1 is MDHEN, CDR2 SYDVKM. The CDR3 runs 15 residues. With V trimmed by 1 base and J by 10 bases, 6 bases remained unmatched. CDR3 amino acids: CASSLFGQGGSPLHF. The CDR3, as DNA: TGTGCCAGCAGTTTATTTGGACAGGGTGGGTCACCCCTCCACTTT.

The chain carries TRBV7-9 and TRBJ1-2; 11 nucleotides align to TRBD1. The CDR3 is 14 residues long. Germline loops: CDR1 SEHNR, CDR2 FQNEAQ (reference sequence). V shed 5 bases and J 4 bases; nucleotides not matched to a gene: 3. In DNA form, the CDR3 reads TGTGCCAGCAGCCCGGGACAGGGGGTCTATGGCTACACCTTC. Amino acids: CASSPGQGVYGYTF.

The chain recombines TRBV28 with TRBJ1-1; TRBD1 matches at 7 bases. This CDR3 region has 14 residues. The J segment lost 5 bases and the V segment lost 5 bases, leaving 8 bases of the junction unmatched. The germline V gene encodes CDR1 MDHEN and CDR2 SYDVKM. This CDR3 reads CASSAVPDRTEAFF. The CDR3 DNA is TGTGCCAGCAGTGCGGTCCCGGACAGGACTGAAGCTTTCTTT. Using reference TRBV28 and TRBJ1-1 for the parts outside the CDR3, the full variable domain is DVKVTQSSRYLVKRTGEKVFLECVQDMDHENMFWYRQDPGLGLRLIYFSYDVKMKEKGDIPEGYSVSREKKERFSLILESASTNQTSMYLCASSAVPDRTEAFFGQGTRLTVV.

The chain uses TRBV28 and TRBJ1-2; a weak D match, TRBD1 (5 bases). This CDR3 comprises 13 residues. Germline V gene data show CDR1 as MDHEN and CDR2 as SYDVKM. The V and J ends lost 6 bases and 4 bases respectively, with 12 bases between them. The CDR3 region is CASRGTEFYGYTF. The CDR3 nucleotides are TGTGCCAGCAGAGGGACGGAATTCTATGGCTACACCTTC.

This clone was picked up one time. This chain connects TRBV6-5 to TRBJ2-7, with a weak D call TRBD1 (6 bases). CDR3 length equals 13 residues. Trimming removed 8 bases from V and 3 bases from J, with 14 bases in between. In germline, CDR1 is MNHEY, CDR2 SVGAGI. The CDR3 nucleotides read TGTGCCAGCGCAAGGGACACCCTCTACGAGCAGTACGTC. Protein: CASARDTLYEQYV.

The chain couples TRBV7-6 to TRBJ1-3; 11 nucleotides match TRBD1. The CDR3 contains 16 residues. Losses at the gene ends were 5 bases for V and 3 bases for J; bases not matched to a gene: 6. Germline V gives CDR1 SGHVS, CDR2 FNYEAQ. The CDR3 DNA reads as TGTGCCAGCAGCCGAAGGACAGGGGGCTTTGGAAACACCATATATTTT. It codes for CASSRRTGGFGNTIYF.

The CDR3 DNA follows: TGTGCCAGCAGTTACTCGAACAGGGGGACTGAAGCTTTCTTT. It yields the protein CASSYSNRGTEAFF. V gene TRBV6-2 or TRBV6-3 combines with J gene TRBJ1-1, with TRBD1 matching over 8 bases. Per germline, CDR1 MNHEY and CDR2 SVGEGT. V gave up 0 bases and J gave up 5 bases; unmatched junction bases: 2. This CDR3 region has 14 residues.

The rearrangement uses TRBV6-2 or TRBV6-3 and TRBJ2-7, with D perhaps TRBD2 (5 bases). The V and J ends lost 0 bases and 2 bases respectively, with 23 bases between them. The CDR3 is 19 residues long. CDR1 is MNHEY and CDR2 is SVGEGT in the germline V gene. CDR3 sequence reads: CASSYSRLQRAFRAYEQYF. The CDR3 nucleotides are TGTGCCAGCAGTTACTCACGATTGCAGAGGGCCTTCCGGGCCTACGAGCAGTACTTC.

The CDR3 nucleotides are TGTGCCACCAGCAGGGGGGAGGGAGAGACCCAGTACTTC. This codes for CATSRGEGETQYF. This chain connects TRBV15 to TRBJ2-5, with TRBD2 identical over 7 bases. CDR1 is LNHNV and CDR2 is YYDKDF in the germline V gene (reference sequence). The V segment lost 3 bases and the J segment 4 bases; nucleotides outside the gene matches: 2. The CDR3 consists of 13 residues.

The chain couples TRBV4-2 to TRBJ1-1; no firm D call. Germline-derived CDR1 and CDR2 are LGHNA and YNFKEQ. CDR3 length: 13 residues. Between the trimmed V and J ends, which lost 4 bases and 1 base, there was a span of 7 bases. The CDR3 bases are TGTGCCAGCAGCCCGGGTTCGAACACTGAAGCTTTCTTT. The encoded protein is CASSPGSNTEAFF.

The gene calls are TRBV6-5 and TRBJ2-1; the D gene could be TRBD1 or TRBD2 (5 bases each). The CDR3 consists of 14 residues. In germline, CDR1 is MNHEY, CDR2 SVGAGI. Trimming left V 2 bases short and J 9 bases short, with 14 bases between. CDR3 amino acids: CASSYLIPGAEQFF. CDR3 DNA sequence: TGTGCCAGCAGTTACCTTATCCCCGGGGCTGAGCAGTTCTTC.

The J gene is TRBJ1-3, the V gene TRBV5-1, with 7 bases identical to TRBD1. Trimming took 5 bases from V and 0 from J; bases not matched to a gene: 8. This CDR3 comprises 16 residues. Looked up from germline, CDR1 is SGHRS and CDR2 is YFSETQ. Here the CDR3 reads CASSPRDSTSGNTIYF. DNA of the CDR3: TGCGCCAGCAGTCCCCGGGACAGCACCTCTGGAAACACCATATATTTT. The whole variable domain, remainder taken from reference TRBV5-1 and TRBJ1-3, is KAGVTQTPRYLIKTRGQQVTLSCSPISGHRSVSWYQQTPGQGLQFLFEYFSETQRNKGNFPGRFSGRQFSNSRSEMNVSTLELGDSALYLCASSPRDSTSGNTIYFGEGSWLTVV.

This sequence joins TRBV28 and TRBJ2-7; 10 bases are shared with TRBD2. The junction had 7 bases not matched to a gene; V was cut back by 5 bases and J by 0 bases. This CDR3 is built from 16 residues. The V gene's germline CDR1 is MDHEN and CDR2 SYDVKM. The CDR3 coding sequence is TGTGCCAGCAGTCCCAGACTAGCGGGTCGCTCCTACGAGCAGTACTTC. This sequence encodes CASSPRLAGRSYEQYF.

V usage is TRBV7-2 and J usage is TRBJ2-1; 9 bases are shared with TRBD2. Germline assignment: CDR1 SGHTA and CDR2 FQGNSA. This CDR3 region has 15 residues. Trimming at V came to 4 bases and at J to 4 bases, leaving 5 bases not matched to a gene. CDR3 in amino acids: CASSSRAGGYNEQFF. The CDR3 nucleotides read TGTGCCAGCAGCTCCCGGGCGGGAGGGTACAATGAGCAGTTCTTC.

The V call is TRBV6-1, the J call TRBJ2-1; D gene uncertain. Germline assignment: CDR1 MNHNS and CDR2 SASEGT. CDR3 length: 14 residues. Trimming left V 1 base short and J 2 bases short, with 6 bases between. The CDR3: CASSEVGTYNEQFF. CDR3 in DNA: TGTGCCAGCAGTGAAGTGGGAACCTACAATGAGCAGTTCTTC.